This TCR beta chain is from a study of blood T cell repertoires in COVID-19. About the study: Donors in the United States, Italy and Spain gave samples during acute or convalescent COVID-19. T cells, B-cell-depleted T cells, or PBMCs supplied cDNA or gDNA.

In this sample, this clone turned up once. In the source study's methods: Reference gene primer amplification yielded estimated nucleated cell counts. TCRdb's copy holds only in-frame clones and misses some; the assay was immunoSEQ multiplex PCR. From that table come the V and J calls and clone size; the DNA was used to work out D and trimming. The data hold around 200,000 clones, with roughly 80% observed a single time. V was shortened by 6 bases and J by 5 bases, with 8 bases between the two germline ends. The CDR3 loop spans 10 amino acids. Germline CDR1 and CDR2: DFQATT and SNEGSKA (reference sequence).

The sequencing input was peripheral blood. This sequence originates from a man in his fifties who had recovered from COVID-19. The chain combines TRBV20-1 with TRBJ2-7; D is unclear. CDR3 residues: CSAVSNEQYF. CDR3 nucleotide sequence: TGCAGTGCCGTCAGTAACGAGCAGTACTTC.